A single sample gave rise to the 9 T cell receptor beta chains below, sequenced in a study of post-analysis software for immune sequencing data. What these receptors recognize is not known. Unique molecular identifiers tagged the TCR beta cDNA libraries. TCRdb reprocessed the PCR reads via MiXCR and lists one record per CDR3 protein. The table has approximately 660,000 distinct CDR3 sequences, roughly three fifths seen once. Study-wide points: Among 5 or 6 TRBV segments more frequent in patients than controls were TRBV5-6, TRBV5-1 and TRBV20-1.

Sequenced: blood. All receptors come from a girl aged 2-9 years with multiple sclerosis.

The genes are TRBV20-1 and TRBJ2-4; possibly TRBD2 for D (6 bases). Germline CDR1 and CDR2: DFQATT and SNEGSKA (reference sequence). The V gene lost 6 bases and the J gene lost 8 bases, with 11 bases spanning the gap. The CDR3 is made up of 11 amino acids. CDR3 coding DNA: TGCAGTGCCTCCGGAGGGGACATTCAGTACTTC. This sequence encodes CSASGGDIQYF.

The chain recombines TRBV29-1 with TRBJ2-7; 8 bases fit TRBD1. The germline CDR1 and CDR2 sequences are SQVTM and ANQGSEA. This CDR3 has 13 amino acids. Trimming at V came to 2 bases and at J to 1 base, leaving 1 base not matched to a gene. This chain's CDR3 is CSVEQGASYEQYF. CDR3 DNA sequence: TGCAGCGTTGAACAGGGGGCTTCCTACGAGCAGTACTTC.

The chain recombines TRBV5-1 with TRBJ2-3, with D maybe TRBD2 (6 bases). Trimming removed 6 bases at V and 0 bases at J, with 17 bases between. This CDR3 is built from 16 residues. Germline-derived CDR1 and CDR2 are SGHRS and YFSETQ. The CDR3 here is CASKNGDGSSTDTQYF. The CDR3 coding sequence is TGCGCCAGCAAAAACGGGGACGGGAGTAGCACAGATACGCAGTATTTT.

The V call is TRBV6-1, the J call TRBJ1-1; TRBD1 is a possible D gene (5 bases). Trimming removed 7 bases at V and 1 base at J, with 13 bases between. CDR3 length equals 14 residues. The germline CDR1 and CDR2 sequences are MNHNS and SASEGT. CDR3 in amino acids: CASNSPGQNTEAFF. CDR3 in DNA: TGTGCCAGCAACTCCCCCGGACAGAACACTGAAGCTTTCTTT.

The J gene is TRBJ2-5, the V gene TRBV5-1, with a possible D match to TRBD2 (6 bases). Between the trimmed V and J ends, which lost 4 bases and 3 bases, there was a span of 13 bases. There are 14 residues in the CDR3. From germline, CDR1 is SGHRS and CDR2 YFSETQ. The CDR3 DNA reads as TGCGCCAGCAGCCCCGGGGGTGGCAAAGAGACCCAGTACTTC. It translates to CASSPGGGKETQYF.

V is TRBV5-1 and J is TRBJ2-7, with TRBD1 matching over 8 bases. V lost 3 bases and J lost 5; bases outside the gene matches: 7. Germline-derived CDR1 and CDR2 are SGHRS and YFSETQ. The CDR3 is made up of 14 amino acids. The CDR3: CASSWETGDDEQYF. The CDR3 DNA reads as TGCGCCAGCAGCTGGGAGACAGGGGACGACGAGCAGTACTTC.

This chain connects TRBV5-1 to TRBJ2-5; 10 nucleotides align to TRBD2. The CDR3 totals 16 residues. Germline CDR1 reads SGHRS; CDR2 reads YFSETQ. The junction had 4 bases not matched to a gene; V was cut back by 0 bases and J by 2 bases. In DNA form, the CDR3 reads TGCGCCAGCAGCTTGGGGCTAGCGGGGGATCAAGAGACCCAGTACTTC. It encodes CASSLGLAGDQETQYF.

This clonotype was observed a handful of times. The chain is built from TRBV6-2 or TRBV6-3 and TRBJ2-1; weak D call: TRBD1 (5 bases). V lost 2 bases to trimming and J lost 5 bases, with 13 bases between them. The germline V gene has CDR1 MNHEY and CDR2 SVGEGT. CDR3 length equals 15 residues. The CDR3 region has the DNA TGTGCCAGCAGTTACGGGGCCCAGTCCCACAATGAGCAGTTCTTC. It codes for CASSYGAQSHNEQFF.

The chain has TRBV7-9 and TRBJ2-1; 7 nucleotides line up with TRBD1. Germline loops: CDR1 SEHNR, CDR2 FQNEAQ (reference sequence). J lost 12 bases, V lost 6 bases, and 17 bases had no gene match. The CDR3 has 15 residues. CDR3 amino acids: CASSSDRFPREGQFF. The CDR3 DNA reads TGTGCCAGCAGTTCGGACAGGTTCCCGAGAGAGGGGCAGTTCTTC. The whole variable domain, remainder taken from reference TRBV7-9 and TRBJ2-1, is DTGVSQNPRHKITKRGQNVTFRCDPISEHNRLYWYRQTLGQGPEFLTYFQNEAQLEKSRLLSDRFSAERPKGSFSTLEIQRTEQGDSAMYLCASSSDRFPREGQFFGPGTRLTVL.